This TCR beta chain was documented in a study of T cells in Graves' hyperthyroidism and ophthalmopathy. Germline V gene data show CDR1 as SQVTM and CDR2 as ANQGSEA. V trimming: 2 bases; J trimming: 5 bases; junction bases outside the gene matches: 10. This CDR3 has 15 residues. Whole-study findings and limits: Before onset, by a median of around 6.4 months, the model predicted ophthalmopathy.

Details on this clonotype: Its matching antigen is unknown.

TCR beta CDR3 regions were amplified from RNA transcripts. The HTBI primer set was used in a first-round RT-PCR of the TCR CDR3. In TCRdb, the multiplex PCR reads were re-called with MiXCR into one record per CDR3 protein. The sample holds more than 550,000 distinct CDR3 sequences, 40% to 55% seen once. The sequencing input was peripheral blood or thyroid tissue (not recorded which). This sequence originates from an adult man with Graves' disease, either hyperthyroidism or ophthalmopathy (not recorded which). The V gene is TRBV29-1, the J gene TRBJ2-5, with TRBD1 matching over 8 bases. The CDR3 protein is CSVEYGAGGSETQYF. As DNA, the CDR3 is TGCAGCGTTGAATATGGGGCAGGGGGCTCGGAGACCCAGTACTTC.